This T cell receptor (beta chain) was recovered during a study of blood T cells in healthy people across ages. Study-level points and caveats: Versus aged donors, long-lived donors had higher diversity and more naive CD4+ cells. Naive T cell percentage and TCR beta diversity correlated strongly.

This clonotype has more than one count but fewer than ten. Its antigen is not identified. Germline V gives CDR1 SNHLY, CDR2 FYNNEI. The CDR3 runs 13 residues. Researchers isolated at least 6.5 million PBMCs per sample. Combining a sample-barcoded 5' primer with a J-beta primer mix, a second PCR ran for about 7 to 12 cycles. Template switching added a 12-random-nucleotide identifier to every cDNA molecule. TCRdb re-called the 5' RACE reads with MiXCR, one entry per CDR3 protein. The sample yields hundreds of thousands of distinct CDR3 sequences, 55% to 75% seen once. The receptor was derived from a young man in good health. The chain joins TRBV2 to TRBJ2-5, with D uncertain. The J call is uncertain, as TRBJ2-7 better fits the DNA end. The specimen sequenced was blood. In DNA, the CDR3 is TGTGCCAGCAAGGCCAGGCAAGGTTCCGAGCAGTACTTC. Translation: CASKARQGSEQYF.